Below are 6 T cell receptor beta chains sequenced from a single sample in a study of CD8 T cells in ankylosing spondylitis. TCRdb redid the calling of the 5' RACE reads with MiXCR, one entry per CDR3 protein. This sample yields approximately 540,000 distinct CDR3 sequences, of which approximately 12% are seen a single time; 6.5% to 7% belongs to the top ten. Study-level results: A motif of under 10 highly homologous TCR beta variants was seen as apparently characteristic of ankylosing spondylitis blood.

Antigens for these TCRs are unknown. The material sequenced was blood, either unsorted or a sorted T cell fraction (not recorded which). These receptors all stem from a male donor with ankylosing spondylitis.

This clonotype was counted between two and nine times. In DNA, the CDR3 is TGCGCCAGCAGCCAATTTTTTGGGACAGATCAAGAGACCCAGTACTTC. This sequence encodes CASSQFFGTDQETQYF. The chain is built from TRBV4-1 and TRBJ2-5, with 7 bases aligning to TRBD1. Germline V gene data show CDR1 as MGHRA and CDR2 as YSYEKL. V dropped 2 bases and J dropped 2; count of bases not matched to a gene: 8. The CDR3 totals 16 residues.

This clonotype came up a few times. The CDR3 nucleotides read TGTGCCAGCAGCACGGGACAGTCCTATAGCTCCTACAATGAGCAGTTCTTC. This translates into CASSTGQSYSSYNEQFF. The V call is TRBV11-3, the J call TRBJ2-1, with 7 bases that match TRBD1. After removal of 5 bases from V and 0 bases from J, the junction contained 10 bases not matched to a gene. This CDR3 contains 17 residues. Germline assignment: CDR1 SGHNT and CDR2 YENEEA. Looking up the rest from reference TRBV11-3 and TRBJ2-1 gives the full variable domain: EAGVVQSPRYKIIEKKQPVAFWCNPISGHNTLYWYLQNLGQGPELLIRYENEEAVDDSQLPKDRFSAERLKGVDSTLKIQPAELGDSAVYLCASSTGQSYSSYNEQFFGPGTRLTVL.

This clonotype was observed many times. The CDR3 reads CASSSVHQETQYF. The CDR3 DNA follows: TGCGCCAGCAGCTCGGTCCATCAAGAGACCCAGTACTTC. The chain links TRBV5-1 to TRBJ2-5; D gene uncertain. Trimming removed 3 bases at V and 2 bases at J, with 8 bases between. This CDR3 is 13 amino acids long. CDR1 SGHRS and CDR2 YFSETQ come from the germline V gene.

This clonotype was counted between two and nine times. This chain links TRBV10-1 with TRBJ1-3; maybe TRBD1 (6 bases). Germline assignment: CDR1 WNHNN and CDR2 SYGVQD (reference sequence). The CDR3 covers 15 residues. V was pared by 5 bases and J by 1 base, with 12 bases between. The CDR3 sequence: CASSRDTASGNTIYF. The CDR3 nucleotides read TGCGCCAGCAGTAGGGACACCGCGTCTGGAAACACCATATATTTT.

The J gene is TRBJ1-4, the V gene TRBV5-5; 10 positions match TRBD1. The CDR3 is 15 amino acids. J gave up 6 bases and V 4 bases, and 6 bases lay outside the gene matches. Germline V CDR1 and CDR2: SGHKS, YYEKEE (reference sequence). The CDR3 is CASSTRQGADEKLFF. For the CDR3, the DNA is TGTGCCAGCAGCACAAGACAGGGGGCGGATGAAAAACTGTTTTTT. Based on the CDR3 plus reference TRBV5-5 and TRBJ1-4, the full variable domain is DAGVTQSPTHLIKTRGQQVTLRCSPISGHKSVSWYQQVLGQGPQFIFQYYEKEERGRGNFPDRFSARQFPNYSSELNVNALLLGDSALYLCASSTRQGADEKLFFGSGTQLSVL.

This clonotype was seen a few times. V gene TRBV2 combines with J gene TRBJ2-2, with D possibly being TRBD2 (6 bases). Trimming removed 6 bases at V and 8 bases at J, with 13 bases between. The CDR3 contains 13 residues. CDR1 and CDR2 from the germline V gene are SNHLY and FYNNEI. The DNA for the CDR3 is TGTGCCAGCAGGAGGGAGGTACCGGGGGAGCTGTTTTTT. Encoded protein: CASRREVPGELFF.